This is a list of T cell receptor beta chains from one sample in a study of blood T cell repertoires in COVID-19. The table came from immunoSEQ multiplex PCR; TCRdb's copy has only in-frame clones and leaves some out. The sample contains roughly 200,000 clones, more than 75% of which appear only once. Specimen: peripheral blood. The receptors derive from a woman aged 80 or over with COVID-19, enrolled during active disease. CDR3s include the opening cysteine and the closing phenylalanine or tryptophan. The D gene is left open where the match is weak. Only some rows state a clone size, as once, few, many or a class for expanded clones.

CDR3 DNA | CDR3 protein | D gene | clone size | J gene | V gene
TGTGCCAGCAGCTTGGTGACTAGCGGGAGGGACAATGAGCAGTTCTTC | CASSLVTSGRDNEQFF | TRBD2 | - | TRBJ2-1 | TRBV7-9
TGTGCCAGCAGTTACTCTTTCCCAGGGAAGAATCAGCCCCAGCATTTT | CASSYSFPGKNQPQHF | - | - | TRBJ1-5 | TRBV6-5
TGTGCCAGCAGCGGGGGACAGGGAACAACCTATAACGAGCAGTACTTC | CASSGGQGTTYNEQYF | TRBD1 | - | TRBJ2-7 | TRBV5-4
TGTGCCAGCAGTGCTTATTGGAGTGGAAACACTGAAGCTTTCTTT | CASSAYWSGNTEAFF | - | - | TRBJ1-1 | TRBV25-1
TGTGCCAGTTGGGACAGTCTAGGAGGCTACACCTTC | CASWDSLGGYTF | TRBD1 | - | TRBJ1-2 | TRBV9
TGTGCCAGCAGCCAAGGGACAGGGATCCGGGGGCAAAAACTGTTTTTT | CASSQGTGIRGQKLFF | TRBD1 | - | TRBJ1-4 | TRBV3-1/TRBV3-2
TGTGCCAGCTCACAGGGAGAGTATCAGCCCCAGCATTTT | CASSQGEYQPQHF | - | - | TRBJ1-5 | TRBV18
TGTGCCAGTAGTCCTTGGACAGACAGCCCCCATGGCTACACCTTC | CASSPWTDSPHGYTF | - | - | TRBJ1-2 | TRBV19
TGTGCCATCGAGACTAGTGGGACCTACGAGCAGTACTTC | CAIETSGTYEQYF | - | - | TRBJ2-7 | TRBV28
TGTGCCAGCAGTCTACAGGGGGCAATAACTAATGAAAAACTGTTTTTT | CASSLQGAITNEKLFF | TRBD1 | - | TRBJ1-4 | TRBV27
TGTGCCAGCAGTTTATCTTTCTTCGGCGAGCAGTACTTC | CASSLSFFGEQYF | - | - | TRBJ2-7 | TRBV12-3/TRBV12-4
TGTGCCAGCAGTTTCACATACCCCACCGGGGAGCTGTTTTTT | CASSFTYPTGELFF | - | few | TRBJ2-2 | TRBV28
TGTGCCAGCACCCGGGCGGGGGGGCGTAGGAATGAGCAGTTCTTC | CASTRAGGRRNEQFF | TRBD2 | - | TRBJ2-1 | TRBV2
TGTGCCAGCTCACCACAAGGAACCGGGACAGGGGGCGAGGATGGCTACACCTTC | CASSPQGTGTGGEDGYTF | TRBD1 | - | TRBJ1-2 | TRBV18
TGTGCCAGCAGCCAACTAGCGGGATACAATGAGCAGTTCTTC | CASSQLAGYNEQFF | TRBD2 | - | TRBJ2-1 | TRBV11-3
TGTGCCAGCACCTTAAGCCCGGGACAGGGGTCGACCATATATTTT | CASTLSPGQGSTIYF | TRBD1 | - | TRBJ1-3 | TRBV7-2
TGTGCCAGCAACGTTGAGGGTCTTAGCTATGGCTACACCTTC | CASNVEGLSYGYTF | - | - | TRBJ1-2 | TRBV7-9
TGCGCCAGCAGTTCCGGACAGGGAAGGAATCAGCCCCAGCATTTT | CASSSGQGRNQPQHF | TRBD1 | - | TRBJ1-5 | TRBV4-1